One and the same sample provided the 20 T cell receptor beta chains below, sequenced in a study of T cells in Graves' hyperthyroidism and ophthalmopathy. Amplified TCR beta CDR3 regions derived from RNA transcripts. First-round RT-PCR of the TCR CDR3 relied on the HTBI primer set. TCRdb used MiXCR to reprocess the multiplex PCR reads, holding one entry per CDR3 protein. Altogether about 520,000 distinct CDR3 sequences are present, around 22% being singletons, with the ten largest covering approximately 10%. The sequenced material came from blood. The origin of the receptors is a woman between 25 and 40 years old with Graves' ophthalmopathy.

This clonotype occurred a few times. This chain links TRBV5-1 with TRBJ2-7, with D perhaps TRBD1 (6 bases). Trimming took 4 bases from V and 2 from J, leaving 16 bases between them. CDR1 is SGHRS and CDR2 is YFSETQ in the germline V gene. The CDR3 consists of 15 residues. Written as DNA, the CDR3 is TGCGCCAGCAGCCGGATGGACAGCATGGCCTACGAGCAGTACTTC. Protein product: CASSRMDSMAYEQYF.

This chain uses TRBV20-1 with TRBJ2-7; 8 bases align to TRBD1. The CDR3 has 14 residues. V was pared by 5 bases and J by 1 base, with 7 bases of the junction left unmatched. The V gene's germline CDR1 is DFQATT and CDR2 SNEGSKA (reference sequence). CDR3 region: CSAGSGQVSYEQYF. The CDR3 bases are TGCAGTGCTGGCTCGGGACAGGTTTCCTACGAGCAGTACTTC.

This clonotype occurred many times. The chain combines TRBV5-1 with TRBJ1-2, with D hard to call. V was cut by 3 bases and J by 3 bases, with 12 bases left in between. The germline CDR1 and CDR2 sequences are SGHRS and YFSETQ. The CDR3 has 14 amino acids. The CDR3 DNA reads as TGCGCCAGCAGCTCACTCGCGACGTACTATGGCTACACCTTC. Translating gives CASSSLATYYGYTF. The full variable domain, its missing parts supplied by reference TRBV5-1 and TRBJ1-2, is KAGVTQTPRYLIKTRGQQVTLSCSPISGHRSVSWYQQTPGQGLQFLFEYFSETQRNKGNFPGRFSGRQFSNSRSEMNVSTLELGDSALYLCASSSLATYYGYTFGSGTRLTVV.

This clonotype was picked up a small number of times. V and J are TRBV28 and TRBJ1-5; D ambiguous. V was clipped by 5 bases and J by 4 bases, with 9 bases between them. CDR1 MDHEN and CDR2 SYDVKM come from the germline V gene. The length of the CDR3 is 13 residues. The CDR3 region has the DNA TGTGCCAGCAGTCCTTTTGCGAATCAGCCCCAGCATTTT. Protein: CASSPFANQPQHF.

This clonotype was counted many times. The chain recombines TRBV24-1 with TRBJ2-7, with 7 bases fitting TRBD1. The CDR3 consists of 12 residues. The V gene end was trimmed by 2 bases and the J gene end by 6 bases; junction bases not matched to a gene: 0. Germline V CDR1 and CDR2: KGHDR, SFDVKD. In DNA, the CDR3 is TGTGCCACCAGTGATTGGACAGGCGAGCAGTACTTC. Translated, it gives CATSDWTGEQYF.

V and J are TRBV6-1 and TRBJ2-5, with TRBD2 matching over 10 bases. Unmatched junction bases numbered 10, after V lost 2 bases and J lost 1 base. The CDR3 has 18 amino acids. Germline CDR1 reads MNHNS; CDR2 reads SASEGT. In DNA, the CDR3 is TGTGCCAGCAGTGAATGGGTGATAGCGGGGGGATTCCAAGAGACCCAGTACTTC. It encodes CASSEWVIAGGFQETQYF.

The rearrangement links TRBV5-1 to TRBJ2-5; 9 positions agree with TRBD2. The germline CDR1 and CDR2 sequences are SGHRS and YFSETQ. V lost 2 bases and J lost 5; bases outside the gene matches: 10. The CDR3 runs 16 residues. CDR3 sequence: CASSLGLAGFKETQYF. CDR3 DNA sequence: TGCGCCAGCAGCTTAGGGCTAGCGGGGTTTAAGGAGACCCAGTACTTC.

This clonotype was counted at least ten times. The chain combines TRBV20-1 with TRBJ1-3, with TRBD1 as a possible D gene (6 bases). V lost 4 bases, J lost 0 bases, and 10 bases lay in between. Germline V gives CDR1 DFQATT, CDR2 SNEGSKA (reference sequence). CDR3 length: 14 amino acids. The CDR3 loop is CSATGDNSGNTIYF. CDR3 nucleotide sequence: TGCAGTGCTACTGGGGACAACTCTGGAAACACCATATATTTT.

This clonotype has ten or more counts. In nucleotides, the CDR3 is TGTGCCAGCAGCCAAGATCAGGTCGGCGAGCAGTACTTC. Amino acid sequence: CASSQDQVGEQYF. The chain employs TRBV4-2 and TRBJ2-7; the D is unclear. Germline V gene data show CDR1 as LGHNA and CDR2 as YNFKEQ. The V and J ends lost 0 bases and 6 bases respectively, with 9 bases between them. The CDR3 is made up of 13 amino acids.

This clonotype was recorded many times. The chain combines TRBV6-5 with TRBJ1-3; D is unresolved. Trimming cost V 0 bases and J 0 bases, with 12 bases left between them. CDR1 and CDR2 (germline): MNHEY, SVGAGI. The CDR3 consists of 17 residues. The CDR3 loop reads CASSYSNIRSSGNTIYF. DNA of the CDR3: TGTGCCAGCAGTTACTCGAACATAAGGAGCTCTGGAAACACCATATATTTT.

This clonotype was picked up many times. This rearrangement joins TRBV4-3 to TRBJ1-2; weak D call: TRBD1 (6 bases). Per germline, CDR1 LGHNA and CDR2 YSLEER. V lost 4 bases to trimming and J lost 3 bases, with 18 bases between them. The CDR3 contains 16 residues. DNA for the CDR3: TGCGCCAGCAGCCGCGACAGGATAGCGGGTGACTATGGCTACACCTTC. Protein sequence: CASSRDRIAGDYGYTF.

This clonotype has ten or more counts. J is TRBJ2-5 and V is TRBV5-1, with D possibly matching TRBD2 (5 bases). CDR3 length equals 16 residues. Deletions cut 4 bases from V and 2 bases from J, with 18 bases between. Germline CDR1 reads SGHRS; CDR2 reads YFSETQ. In DNA, the CDR3 is TGCGCCAGCAGCAGGACCCTTAGGGAGCAGCAAGAGACCCAGTACTTC. Its protein is CASSRTLREQQETQYF.

The chain recombines TRBV11-1 with TRBJ2-2, with D possibly TRBD2 on 6 matching bases. This CDR3 is 18 amino acids long. Trimming left V 5 bases short and J 1 base short, with 20 bases between. Germline V gene sequence: CDR1 SGHAT, CDR2 FQDESV (reference sequence). Written as DNA, the CDR3 is TGTGCCAGCAGCCGTCGTACTATAGGAGGGGAGAACACCGGGGAGCTGTTTTTT. Its protein product is CASSRRTIGGENTGELFF. The full variable domain, rest sourced from reference TRBV11-1 and TRBJ2-2, is EAEVAQSPRYKITEKSQAVAFWCDPISGHATLYWYRQILGQGPELLVQFQDESVVDDSQLPKDRFSAERLKGVDSTLKIQPAELGDSAMYLCASSRRTIGGENTGELFFGEGSRLTVL.

The J gene is TRBJ2-7, the V gene TRBV11-2; D is perhaps TRBD2 (5 bases). The CDR3 sequence is 16 residues long. The germline gives CDR1 SGHAT, CDR2 FQNNGV. Deletions cut 1 base from V and 0 bases from J, with 13 bases between. The CDR3 spells CASSLVALGYSYEQYF. CDR3 in DNA: TGTGCCAGCAGCTTAGTAGCGCTAGGCTACTCCTACGAGCAGTACTTC.

The sample holds one count of this clonotype. A single base separates this from a much larger clone, so it may be a read error. This rearrangement joins TRBV3-1 to TRBJ2-7; unclear D gene. CDR1 LGHDT and CDR2 YNNKEL come from the germline V gene (reference sequence). The CDR3 runs 14 residues. Trimming took off 3 bases at V and 6 bases at J, with 15 bases between the two ends. The CDR3 DNA follows: TGTGCCAGCAGCCACTGGACCGACACCTGCGAGCAGTACTTC. Its protein product is CASSHWTDTCEQYF.

The V and J genes are TRBV12-3 or TRBV12-4 and TRBJ1-1; no definite D call. Trimming left V 2 bases short and J 5 bases short, with 9 bases between. This CDR3 comprises 13 residues. CDR3 DNA sequence: TGTGCCAGCAGTTTATCGGTACGAACTGAAGCTTTCTTT. It yields the protein CASSLSVRTEAFF.

The sample holds a few counts of this clonotype. V is TRBV24-1 and J is TRBJ2-5, with TRBD1 matching over 7 bases. The germline CDR1 and CDR2 sequences are KGHDR and SFDVKD. V shed 7 bases, J shed 5 bases, and the junction held 9 bases outside the gene matches. The CDR3 loop spans 14 amino acids. The CDR3 bases are TGTGCCACCAGGGCCCCAGGGGGTCAGGAGACCCAGTACTTC. It is translated as CATRAPGGQETQYF.

In this sample, this clonotype turned up many times. CDR3 bases: TGTGCCAGCAGCTTAGTTCCAGATACGCAGTATTTT. It yields the protein CASSLVPDTQYF. The rearrangement joins TRBV11-2 to TRBJ2-3; D call uncertain. V was shortened by 1 base and J by 4 bases, with 3 bases between the two germline ends. The CDR3 covers 12 residues. In germline, CDR1 is SGHAT, CDR2 FQNNGV.

A word on this clonotype: A read error may explain this, as a much larger clone is one base away. The rearrangement joins TRBV15 to TRBJ1-5; D is unresolved. Germline V gene data show CDR1 as LNHNV and CDR2 as YYDKDF (reference sequence). The CDR3 extends over 15 amino acids. The CDR3 protein is CATSRDPGFNRPQHF. The CDR3 DNA reads as TGTGCCACCAGCAGAGATCCGGGGTTTAATCGGCCCCAGCATTTT.

This clonotype was observed many times. This rearrangement joins TRBV27 to TRBJ2-7, with no clear D. Trimming took 2 bases from V and 3 from J, leaving 8 bases between them. The CDR3 sequence is 13 residues long. CDR1 and CDR2 from the germline V gene are MNHEY and SMNVEV (reference sequence). The CDR3 DNA reads TGTGCCAGCAGTTTAGCGGACGTCTACGAGCAGTACTTC. Residues: CASSLADVYEQYF.